The rows below give T cell receptor beta chains drawn from one sample of a study of post-analysis software for immune sequencing data. TCRdb reprocessed the PCR reads with MiXCR, giving one entry per CDR3 protein. This sample has 820,000 or so distinct CDR3 sequences, with approximately 57% found just once. The sample taken for sequencing was blood. The receptors come from a girl between 5 and 17 years old with multiple sclerosis. The CDR3 runs from the conserved cysteine through the conserved F or W. D genes are given only for firm matches. Size is omitted from some rows. Given values are once, few, many or a class for expanded clones.

J gene,V gene,D gene,clone size,CDR3 DNA,CDR3 protein
TRBJ2-3,TRBV20-1,-,few,TGCAGTGCTAGAGCCCTGGGCTTGATCGGAGGGACGCAGTATTTT,CSARALGLIGGTQYF
TRBJ1-2,TRBV29-1,TRBD1,few,TGCAGCTCCATAGACAGGGAATATGGCTACACCTTC,CSSIDREYGYTF
TRBJ2-5,TRBV19,TRBD1,-,TGTGCCAGTAGTATCCCCGGGCAGGGGGAAGTGGAGACCCAGTACTTC,CASSIPGQGEVETQYF
TRBJ1-2,TRBV11-2,-,-,TGTGCCAGCAGCTTCGGCAGGGACCTTGGCTACACCTTC,CASSFGRDLGYTF
TRBJ2-3,TRBV6-6,-,-,TGTGCCAGCAGGATAGGAGGGAGCACAGATACGCAGTATTTT,CASRIGGSTDTQYF
TRBJ2-5,TRBV7-3,TRBD2,-,TGTGCCAGCAGCCCAGCGACTAGCGTGGGGACCCAGTACTTC,CASSPATSVGTQYF
TRBJ2-7,TRBV5-1,TRBD2,-,TGCGCCAGCAGCTTGACAACTCGGGACTACGGGCAGTACTTC,CASSLTTRDYGQYF
TRBJ2-1,TRBV20-1,-,-,TGCAGTGCTAGGGCGGCAAATGAGCAGTTCTTC,CSARAANEQFF
TRBJ1-2,TRBV10-3,TRBD1,-,TGTGCCATCGTCGGGACAGGGGAAGGCTACACCTTC,CAIVGTGEGYTF
TRBJ2-3,TRBV7-9,-,-,TGTGCCAGCAGCTTAGCGCCACCGGGACCTGAACACCCCACAGATACGCAGTATTTT,CASSLAPPGPEHPTDTQYF
TRBJ1-1,TRBV7-9,-,-,TGTGCCAGCAGCTTAGTGGGGTGGGGGAACACTGAAGCTTTCTTT,CASSLVGWGNTEAFF
TRBJ2-3,TRBV27,-,once,TGTGCCAGCAGTGTAGCGAGGGGGACCACAGATACGCAGTATTTT,CASSVARGTTDTQYF
TRBJ2-2,TRBV24-1,TRBD1,-,TGTGCCACCAGCCCGCGGGGACAGGGCGGCACCGGGGAGCTGTTTTTT,CATSPRGQGGTGELFF
TRBJ2-1,TRBV4-1,-,few,TGCGCCAGCAGCCAAGAGGTTGGTGAGCAGTTCTTC,CASSQEVGEQFF
TRBJ2-1,TRBV7-2,-,-,TGTGCCAGCAGCTTCAGCCTTTACGATGAGCAGTTCTTC,CASSFSLYDEQFF
TRBJ2-1,TRBV20-1,-,-,TGCAGTGCTAGCGGGGGCAACTCCTACAATGAGCAGTTCTTC,CSASGGNSYNEQFF
TRBJ2-7,TRBV11-2,-,-,TGTGCCAGCAGCACCCGGACACGGATTTTATCCTACGAGCAGTACTTC,CASSTRTRILSYEQYF
TRBJ2-1,TRBV20-1,-,-,TGCAGTGCTAGTCAGTTAGCTAGCTATCCATACAATGAGCAGTTCTTC,CSASQLASYPYNEQFF
TRBJ2-5,TRBV5-6,-,-,TGTGCCAGCAGACAATCGACACGATCGGATAGCCAAGAGACCCAGTACTTC,CASRQSTRSDSQETQYF
TRBJ1-2,TRBV20-1,TRBD1,-,TGCAGTGCTAGACGGGGGGGAGGACAGGGGGCTAACTATGGCTACACCTTC,CSARRGGGQGANYGYTF
TRBJ2-7,TRBV20-1,TRBD2,once,TGCAGTGCTAGAGATCCCACTAGCGGGAGAACCTACGAGCAGTACTTC,CSARDPTSGRTYEQYF
TRBJ2-7,TRBV20-1,TRBD1,few,TGCAGTGCTAGAGATTCCGGGACAGGGAATTACGAGCAGTACTTC,CSARDSGTGNYEQYF
TRBJ1-2,TRBV6-6,-,few,TGTGCCAGCAGCCACGACACGGGCGGCTACACCTTC,CASSHDTGGYTF
TRBJ2-1,TRBV5-1,TRBD2,few,TGCGCCAGCAGCTTCCCGAGTAGCGGGGGGGTTACCTACAATGAGCAGTTCTTC,CASSFPSSGGVTYNEQFF
TRBJ1-2,TRBV7-9,TRBD1,-,TGTGCCAGCAGCCCCCGGGACAGGGTATCTTTCTACACCTTC,CASSPRDRVSFYTF
TRBJ1-2,TRBV18,-,-,TGTGCCAGCTCACCACCTTCAGTCTATGGCTACACCTTC,CASSPPSVYGYTF
TRBJ2-7,TRBV27,-,few,TGTGCCAGCAGTCGAGGGGCTTACGGCTACGAGCAGTACTTC,CASSRGAYGYEQYF